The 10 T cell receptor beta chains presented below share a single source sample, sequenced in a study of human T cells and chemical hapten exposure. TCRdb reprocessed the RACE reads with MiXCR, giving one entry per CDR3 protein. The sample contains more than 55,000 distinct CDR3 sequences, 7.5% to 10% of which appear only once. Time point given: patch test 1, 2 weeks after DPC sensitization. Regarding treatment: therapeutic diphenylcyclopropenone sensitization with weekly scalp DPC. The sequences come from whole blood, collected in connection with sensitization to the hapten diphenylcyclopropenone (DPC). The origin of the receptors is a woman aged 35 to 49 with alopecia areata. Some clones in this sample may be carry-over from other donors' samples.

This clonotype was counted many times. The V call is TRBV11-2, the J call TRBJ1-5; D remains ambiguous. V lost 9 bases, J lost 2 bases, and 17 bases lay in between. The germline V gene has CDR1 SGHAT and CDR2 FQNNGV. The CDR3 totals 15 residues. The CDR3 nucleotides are TGTGCCAGGCGTACCGGGAGAGGAGGCAATCAGCCCCAGCATTTT. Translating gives CARRTGRGGNQPQHF.

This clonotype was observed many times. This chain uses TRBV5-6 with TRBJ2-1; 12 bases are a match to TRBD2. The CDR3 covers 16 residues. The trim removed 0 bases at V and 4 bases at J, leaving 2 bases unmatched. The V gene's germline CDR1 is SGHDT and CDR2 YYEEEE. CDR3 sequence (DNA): TGTGCCAGCAGCTTGGTCCTAGCGGGGGGGTACAATGAGCAGTTCTTC. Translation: CASSLVLAGGYNEQFF. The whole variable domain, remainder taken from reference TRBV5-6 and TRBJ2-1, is DAGVTQSPTHLIKTRGQQVTLRCSPKSGHDTVSWYQQALGQGPQFIFQYYEEEERQRGNFPDRFSGHQFPNYSSELNVNALLLGDSALYLCASSLVLAGGYNEQFFGPGTRLTVL.

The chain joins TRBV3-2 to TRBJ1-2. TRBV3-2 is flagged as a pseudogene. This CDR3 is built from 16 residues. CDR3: CASSQDAAGRTYGYTF. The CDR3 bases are TGTGCCAGCAGCCAAGATGCGGCAGGGAGGACCTATGGCTACACCTTC.

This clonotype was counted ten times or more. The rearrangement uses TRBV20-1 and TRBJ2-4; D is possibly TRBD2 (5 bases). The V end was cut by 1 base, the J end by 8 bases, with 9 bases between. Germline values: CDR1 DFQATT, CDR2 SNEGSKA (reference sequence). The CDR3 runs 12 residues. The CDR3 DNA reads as TGCAGTGCTAGAGCGGGATGGGACATTCAGTACTTC. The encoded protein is CSARAGWDIQYF.

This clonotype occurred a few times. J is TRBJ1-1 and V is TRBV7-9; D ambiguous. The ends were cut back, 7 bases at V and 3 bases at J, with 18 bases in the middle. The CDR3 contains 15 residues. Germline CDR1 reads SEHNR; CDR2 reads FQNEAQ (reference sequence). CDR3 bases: TGTGCCAGCAACTTGGTGGGAGGGAGCTACACTGAAGCTTTCTTT. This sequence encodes CASNLVGGSYTEAFF.

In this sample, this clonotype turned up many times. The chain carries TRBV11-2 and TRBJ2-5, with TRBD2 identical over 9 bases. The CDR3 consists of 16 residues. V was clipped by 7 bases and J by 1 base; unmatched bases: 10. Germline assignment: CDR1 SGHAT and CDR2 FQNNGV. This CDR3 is CASTQGAGGIQETQYF. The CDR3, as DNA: TGTGCCAGCACTCAGGGAGCGGGGGGCATCCAAGAGACCCAGTACTTC.

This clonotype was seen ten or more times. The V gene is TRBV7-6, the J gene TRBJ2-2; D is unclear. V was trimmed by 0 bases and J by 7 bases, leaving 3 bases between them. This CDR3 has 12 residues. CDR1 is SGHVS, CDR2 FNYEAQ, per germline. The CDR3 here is CASSLAFGELFF. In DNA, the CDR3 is TGTGCCAGCAGCTTAGCTTTCGGGGAGCTGTTTTTT. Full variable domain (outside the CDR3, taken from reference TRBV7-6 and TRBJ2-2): GAGVSQSPRYKVTKRGQDVALRCDPISGHVSLYWYRQALGQGPEFLTYFNYEAQQDKSGLPNDRFSAERPEGSISTLTIQRTEQRDSAMYRCASSLAFGELFFGEGSRLTVL.

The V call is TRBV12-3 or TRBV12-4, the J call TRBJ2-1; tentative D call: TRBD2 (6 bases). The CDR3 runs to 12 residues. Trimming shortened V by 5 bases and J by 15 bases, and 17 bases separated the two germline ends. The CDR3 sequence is CASSRDSNPRFF. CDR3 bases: TGTGCCAGCAGTAGGGACTCAAACCCGCGGTTCTTC.

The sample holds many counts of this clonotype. The CDR3 loop reads CASRGAGHDTGELFF. CDR3 coding DNA: TGTGCCAGCAGGGGGGCGGGCCATGACACCGGGGAGCTGTTTTTT. V usage is TRBV12-3 or TRBV12-4 and J usage is TRBJ2-2, with D possibly matching TRBD1 (6 bases). The CDR3 has 15 amino acids. V gave up 6 bases and J gave up 3 bases, with 14 bases separating them.

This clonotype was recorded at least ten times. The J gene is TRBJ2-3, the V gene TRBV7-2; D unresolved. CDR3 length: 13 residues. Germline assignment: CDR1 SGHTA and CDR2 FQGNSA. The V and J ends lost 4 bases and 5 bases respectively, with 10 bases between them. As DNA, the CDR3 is TGTGCCAGCAGCTCACCCAGCCTAGATACGCAGTATTTT. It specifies CASSSPSLDTQYF.